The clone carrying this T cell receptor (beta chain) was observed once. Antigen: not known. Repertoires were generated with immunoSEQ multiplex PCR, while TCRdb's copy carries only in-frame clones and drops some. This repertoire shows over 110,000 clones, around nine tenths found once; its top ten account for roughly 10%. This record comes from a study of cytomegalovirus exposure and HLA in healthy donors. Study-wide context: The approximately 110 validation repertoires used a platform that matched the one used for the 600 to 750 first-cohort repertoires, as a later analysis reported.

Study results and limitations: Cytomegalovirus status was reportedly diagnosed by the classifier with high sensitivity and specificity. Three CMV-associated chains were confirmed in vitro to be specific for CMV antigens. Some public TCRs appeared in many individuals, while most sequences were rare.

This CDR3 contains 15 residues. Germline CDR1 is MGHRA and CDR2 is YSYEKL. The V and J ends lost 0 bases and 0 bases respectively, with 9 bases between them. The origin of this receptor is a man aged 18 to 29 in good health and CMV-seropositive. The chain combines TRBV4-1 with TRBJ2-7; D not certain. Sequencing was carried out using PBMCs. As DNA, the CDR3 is TGCGCCAGCAGCCAAGAGTCAGGAATCTCCTACGAGCAGTACTTC. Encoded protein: CASSQESGISYEQYF.